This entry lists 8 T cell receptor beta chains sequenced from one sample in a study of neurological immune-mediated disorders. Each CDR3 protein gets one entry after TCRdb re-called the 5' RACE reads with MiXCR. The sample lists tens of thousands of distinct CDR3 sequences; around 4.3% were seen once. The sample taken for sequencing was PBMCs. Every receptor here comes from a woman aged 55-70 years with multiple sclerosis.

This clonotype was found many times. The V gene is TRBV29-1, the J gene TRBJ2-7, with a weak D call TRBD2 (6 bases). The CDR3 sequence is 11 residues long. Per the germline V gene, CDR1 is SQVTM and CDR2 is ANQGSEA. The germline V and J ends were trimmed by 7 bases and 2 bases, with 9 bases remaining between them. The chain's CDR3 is CSAGLAYEQYF. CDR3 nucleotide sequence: TGCAGCGCGGGACTTGCCTACGAGCAGTACTTC.

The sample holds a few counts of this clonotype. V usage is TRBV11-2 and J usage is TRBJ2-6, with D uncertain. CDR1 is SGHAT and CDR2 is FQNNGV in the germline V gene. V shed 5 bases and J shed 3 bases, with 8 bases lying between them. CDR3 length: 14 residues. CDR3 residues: CASSPLRGANVLTF. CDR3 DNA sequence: TGTGCCAGCAGCCCCCTGCGTGGGGCCAACGTCCTGACTTTC.

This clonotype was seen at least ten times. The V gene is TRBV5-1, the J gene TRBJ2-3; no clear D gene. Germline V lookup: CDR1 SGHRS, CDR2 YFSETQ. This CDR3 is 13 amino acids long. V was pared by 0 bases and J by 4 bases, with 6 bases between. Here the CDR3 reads CASSLASPDTQYF. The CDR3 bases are TGCGCCAGCAGCTTGGCCTCCCCAGATACGCAGTATTTT.

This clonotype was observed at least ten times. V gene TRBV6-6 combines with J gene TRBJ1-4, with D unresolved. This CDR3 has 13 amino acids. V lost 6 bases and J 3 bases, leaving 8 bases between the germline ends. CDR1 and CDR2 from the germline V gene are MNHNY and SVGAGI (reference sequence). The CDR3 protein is CASSATANEKLFF. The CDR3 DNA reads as TGTGCCAGCAGCGCAACAGCTAATGAAAAACTGTTTTTT.

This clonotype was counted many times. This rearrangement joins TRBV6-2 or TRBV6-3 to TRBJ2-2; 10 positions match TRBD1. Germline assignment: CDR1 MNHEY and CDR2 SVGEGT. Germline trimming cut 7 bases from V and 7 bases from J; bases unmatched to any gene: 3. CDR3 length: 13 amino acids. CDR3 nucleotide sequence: TGTGCCAGCAACGACAGGGGGCACGGGGAGCTGTTTTTT. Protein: CASNDRGHGELFF.

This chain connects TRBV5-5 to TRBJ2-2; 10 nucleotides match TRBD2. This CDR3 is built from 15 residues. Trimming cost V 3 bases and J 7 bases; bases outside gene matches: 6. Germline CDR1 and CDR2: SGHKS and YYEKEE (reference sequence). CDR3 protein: CASSSLAGVGGELFF. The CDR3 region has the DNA TGTGCCAGCAGCTCGCTAGCGGGAGTAGGCGGGGAGCTGTTTTTT.

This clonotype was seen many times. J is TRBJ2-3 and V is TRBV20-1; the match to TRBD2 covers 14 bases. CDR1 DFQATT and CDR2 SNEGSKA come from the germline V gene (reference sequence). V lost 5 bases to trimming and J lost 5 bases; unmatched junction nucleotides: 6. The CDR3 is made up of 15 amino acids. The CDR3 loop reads CSAGGLAGEGDTQYF. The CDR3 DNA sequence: TGCAGTGCTGGGGGACTAGCGGGAGAGGGAGATACGCAGTATTTT.

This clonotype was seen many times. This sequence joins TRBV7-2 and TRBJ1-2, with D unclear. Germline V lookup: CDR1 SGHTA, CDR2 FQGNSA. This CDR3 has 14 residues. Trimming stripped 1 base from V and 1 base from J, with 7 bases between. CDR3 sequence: CASSLDGVNYGYTF. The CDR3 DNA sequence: TGTGCCAGCAGCTTAGATGGGGTTAACTATGGCTACACCTTC.